The clone carrying this T cell receptor beta chain was detected once. What it binds is unknown. This CDR3 contains 13 residues. Germline loops: CDR1 SGHAT, CDR2 FQNNGV. V was shortened by 7 bases and J by 4 bases, with 11 bases between the two germline ends. CD4+ T cells that had been cultured provided DNA sequenced with the Oncomine TCR Beta short-read assay. Researchers extracted genomic DNA from CD4+ T cells that had been cultured. A single record per CDR3 protein comes from TCRdb applying MiXCR to the PCR reads. This sample yields about 21,000 distinct CDR3 sequences, of which 55% to 70% are seen a single time; approximately 9% belongs to the top ten. The data are from a study of vaccination and CD4 T cells after COVID-19. The treatment: approximately 9-day PBMC culture with coronavirus spike peptide pools or control peptides (ViraFEST assay).

This receptor was identified in a human donor who had recovered from COVID-19. Sequenced material: CD4+ T cells from blood, cultured in vitro, taken after SARS-CoV-2 vaccination. This rearrangement joins TRBV11-2 to TRBJ1-3, with a possible D match to TRBD1 (5 bases). CDR3: CASKLGGGNTIYF. CDR3 DNA sequence: TGTGCCAGCAAACTCGGGGGGGGAAACACCATATATTTT.